The clone carrying this T cell receptor (beta chain) was seen a few times. The antigen is unknown. The CDR3 extends over 14 amino acids. The treatment denotes: approximately nine-day PBMC culture with coronavirus spike peptide pools or control peptides (ViraFEST assay). The unexposed donor gave CD4+ T cells before the COVID-19 pandemic (2011-2018). The authors cultured about 2.2 million PBMCs per well with around 10 IU/ml IL-2 and 10 ug/ml peptide pools. Each of days 3 and 7 saw half the medium replaced by fresh IL-2 medium. From unexposed donors, CD4+ T cells were probed, cells permitting, with SARS-CoV-2 S/N and four cold-coronavirus spikes. This entry comes from a study of vaccination and CD4 T cells after COVID-19. Scientists ran DNA taken from cultured CD4+ T cells through the Oncomine TCR Beta short-read assay for sequencing. MiXCR, applied by TCRdb to the PCR reads, yields one record per CDR3 protein. Of 7,500 to 10,000 distinct CDR3 sequences in the sample, approximately 37% are singletons; the top ten hold 25% to 35%.

This sequence joins TRBV21-1 and TRBJ2-1; no DNA check was done on the table's D call, TRBD2. TRBV21-1 is classified as a pseudogene. The sequence was obtained from a human donor in good health. What was sequenced was CD4+ T cells from blood, cultured in vitro. The CDR3 loop is CASSKSGGANEQFF. The CDR3 DNA reads as TGTGCCAGCAGCAAAAGCGGGGGGGCCAATGAGCAGTTCTTC.